This TCR beta chain came from a study of T cells in Graves' hyperthyroidism and ophthalmopathy. Background on the study: Before treatment of any kind, peripheral blood was taken at initial diagnosis.

Criteria for exclusion of patients were uncontrolled infection, other autoimmune disease, pregnancy or lactation. Thyroid ultrasound and orbital computed tomography, with clinical symptoms and serum thyroxine and TRAb, informed diagnoses. A remark on this clonotype: Its antigen is not identified. It may be a read error: a sequence one base away is much more abundant.

The study, taken as a whole, reports: The model predicted ophthalmopathy a median around 6.5 months before onset.

RNA transcripts served as the template for amplifying TCR beta CDR3 regions. The HTBI set primed first-round TCR CDR3 RT-PCR. TCRdb fed the multiplex PCR reads into MiXCR, producing one record per CDR3 protein. The data contain around 600,000 distinct CDR3 sequences, about 14% of them singletons. Sequencing input: blood. The sequence was obtained from a woman between 18 and 29 years old with Graves' ophthalmopathy.

The CDR3 DNA follows: TGCAGCGTTGAAGGGGGACAACTCGAGCAGTACTTC. Translation gives CSVEGGQLEQYF. The genes are TRBV29-1 and TRBJ2-7; possible D gene TRBD1, 6 bases. The ends were cut back, 1 base at V and 6 bases at J, with 10 bases in the middle. There are 12 residues in the CDR3. The germline CDR1 and CDR2 sequences are SQVTM and ANQGSEA.